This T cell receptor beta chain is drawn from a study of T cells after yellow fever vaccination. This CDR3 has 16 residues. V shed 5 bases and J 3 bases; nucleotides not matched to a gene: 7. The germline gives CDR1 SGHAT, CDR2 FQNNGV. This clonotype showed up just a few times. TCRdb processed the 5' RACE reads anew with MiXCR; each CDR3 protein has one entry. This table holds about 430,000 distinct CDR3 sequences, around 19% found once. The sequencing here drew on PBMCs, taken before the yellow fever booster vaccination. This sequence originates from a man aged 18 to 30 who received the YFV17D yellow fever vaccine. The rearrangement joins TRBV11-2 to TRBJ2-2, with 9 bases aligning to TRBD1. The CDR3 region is CASSRQGGADTGELFF. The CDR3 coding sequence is TGTGCCAGCAGCCGACAGGGGGGAGCGGACACCGGGGAGCTGTTTTTT.